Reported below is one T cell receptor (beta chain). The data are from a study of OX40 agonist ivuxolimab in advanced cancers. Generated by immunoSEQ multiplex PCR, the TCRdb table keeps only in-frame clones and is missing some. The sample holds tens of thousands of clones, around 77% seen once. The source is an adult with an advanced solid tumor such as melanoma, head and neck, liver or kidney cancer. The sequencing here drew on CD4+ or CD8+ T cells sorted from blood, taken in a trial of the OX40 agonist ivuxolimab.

CDR3 residues: CASSLGLAGGEQFF. The CDR3, as DNA: TGTGCCAGCAGCCTTGGACTAGCGGGAGGAGAGCAGTTCTTC. The V call is TRBV11-2, the J call TRBJ2-1; 14 bases match TRBD2. The germline V gene encodes CDR1 SGHAT and CDR2 FQNNGV. V lost 5 bases, J lost 10 bases, and 4 bases stayed unmatched. The length of the CDR3 is 14 residues.